This entry is about one TCR beta chain. No DNA is shown, since the ends of the CDR3 on it are uncertain; the CDR3 is the one TCRdb lists. The data were taken from a study of T cells in Graves' hyperthyroidism and ophthalmopathy. Study context: Pretreatment peripheral blood was obtained at initial diagnosis.

The PBMCs were sourced from fresh peripheral blood (approximately 9.6 ml). Germline values: CDR1 SEHNR, CDR2 FQNEAQ (reference sequence). The CDR3 length is 21 residues, termini included. Amplification of TCR beta CDR3 regions used RNA as the template. The study used the HTBI primer set for a first-round RT-PCR of the TCR CDR3. TCRdb used MiXCR to reprocess the multiplex PCR reads, holding one entry per CDR3 protein. The sample shows nearly 600,000 distinct CDR3 sequences, approximately 15% of them seen only once. The material sequenced was blood. V gene TRBV7-9 combines with J gene TRBJ2-3; the D call TRBD1 from the table was never checked on the DNA. This receptor was taken from a woman aged 18-30 years with Graves' ophthalmopathy. This CDR3 reads CASSFYICSAPADPSTDTQYF.